This T cell receptor beta chain was captured by sequencing in a study of PD-L1 blockade in urothelial cancer. TCRdb's copy holds only in-frame clones and misses some; the assay was immunoSEQ multiplex PCR. Among roughly 110,000 clones listed, around 93% were seen once. Specified time point: peripheral blood 6 weeks after treatment start. This CDR3 is built from 16 residues. In germline, CDR1 is MNHNS, CDR2 SASEGT. The junction had 8 bases not matched to a gene; V was cut back by 4 bases and J by 5 bases. The sequencing used PBMCs, collected around atezolizumab (anti-PD-L1) treatment. The origin of this receptor is a man in his sixties with urothelial cancer. The chain has TRBV6-1 and TRBJ2-2; 9 nucleotides align to TRBD2. CDR3 in amino acids: CASSAGRGGTTGELFF. Here the CDR3 DNA reads TGTGCCAGCAGTGCGGGGCGGGGGGGCACTACCGGGGAGCTGTTTTTT.